This T cell receptor beta chain is from a study of cytomegalovirus exposure and HLA in healthy donors. Healthy people donating bone marrow made up the donors. Germline V CDR1 and CDR2: SNHLY, FYNNEI. The CDR3 length is 13 residues. The V and J ends lost 2 bases and 7 bases, in that order; junction bases with no gene match: 3. Vbeta (60) and Jbeta (13) primers were used in the PCR. This table comes from immunoSEQ multiplex PCR, and its TCRdb copy is limited to in-frame clones, with some not included. Of approximately 150,000 clones listed, roughly 78% are singletons. Sequencing used PBMCs. The chain recombines TRBV2 with TRBJ1-2, with 8 bases lining up with TRBD1. This receptor was taken from a woman aged 45-60 years in good health and CMV-seropositive. The CDR3 sequence is CASSENRGFGYTF. The CDR3 DNA reads as TGTGCCAGCAGTGAAAACAGGGGGTTTGGCTACACCTTC.